These 28 T cell receptor beta chains were sequenced from one sample in a study of blood T cell repertoires in COVID-19. Sequenced by immunoSEQ multiplex PCR; TCRdb stores in-frame clones only, minus some. The sample lists about 50,000 clones, about four fifths occurring once. The sample comprised peripheral blood. The receptors were sampled from a woman older than 75 with COVID-19, enrolled during active disease.

J is TRBJ2-1 and V is TRBV5-6; 8 nucleotides match TRBD2. The CDR3 covers 13 residues. The V gene end was trimmed by 7 bases and the J gene end by 4 bases; junction bases not matched to a gene: 4. The germline CDR1 and CDR2 sequences are SGHDT and YYEEEE. The CDR3 protein is CASLAGPYNEQFF. The CDR3 region has the DNA TGTGCCAGCCTAGCGGGCCCATACAATGAGCAGTTCTTC.

In the case of this clone: The junction departs from germline at one end; a sequencing error may be responsible. The rearrangement uses TRBV4-1 and TRBJ2-7; TRBD2 agrees at 8 bases. Looked up from germline, CDR1 is MGHRA and CDR2 is YSYEKL. The CDR3 is made up of 13 amino acids. The CDR3 region is CASSQASSGPSNF. The DNA of the CDR3 is TGCGCCAGCAGCCAAGCTTCTAGCGGGCCCTCCAACTTC.

This clone has only one observation. The chain employs TRBV25-1 and TRBJ2-2; 7 nucleotides line up with TRBD2. This CDR3 spans 15 amino acids. Germline CDR1 and CDR2: MGHDK and SYGVNS. V dropped 6 bases and J dropped 5; count of bases not matched to a gene: 9. The CDR3 DNA reads as TGTGCCAGCAGCCCCTCCCCACTAGCGACCGGGGAGCTGTTTTTT. As protein: CASSPSPLATGELFF. The full variable domain, completed using reference TRBV25-1 and TRBJ2-2, is EADIYQTPRYLVIGTGKKITLECSQTMGHDKMYWYQQDPGMELHLIHYSYGVNSTEKGDLSSESTVSRIRTEHFPLTLESARPSHTSQYLCASSPSPLATGELFFGEGSRLTVL.

This clone was observed a handful of times. The chain recombines TRBV2 with TRBJ2-7, with 8 bases that match TRBD1. This CDR3 contains 14 residues. Trimming at V came to 10 bases and at J to 0 bases, leaving 8 bases not matched to a gene. CDR1 and CDR2 (germline): SNHLY, FYNNEI. Written as DNA, the CDR3 is TGTGCCACTAGACAGGGGACGAGCTCCTACGAGCAGTACTTC. This gives the protein CATRQGTSSYEQYF. Complete variable domain (other parts from reference TRBV2 and TRBJ2-7): EPEVTQTPSHQVTQMGQEVILRCVPISNHLYFYWYRQILGQKVEFLVSFYNNEISEKSEIFDDQFSVERPDGSNFTLKIRSTKLEDSAMYFCATRQGTSSYEQYFGPGTRLTVT.

This clone is deemed medium-sized (0.01 to 0.1%). This sequence joins TRBV7-9 and TRBJ1-6; D remains unclear. The V gene's germline CDR1 is SEHNR and CDR2 FQNEAQ (reference sequence). V lost 5 bases to trimming and J lost 0 bases, with 11 bases between them. The CDR3 covers 16 residues. The CDR3: CASSRRGSSYNSPLHF. The CDR3 region has the DNA TGTGCCAGCAGCCGTCGAGGGAGCTCCTATAATTCACCCCTCCACTTT.

The chain recombines TRBV6-5 with TRBJ1-2; D is perhaps TRBD1 (5 bases). The CDR3 has 11 amino acids. CDR1 and CDR2 (germline): MNHEY, SVGAGI. Trimming cost V 6 bases and J 3 bases, with 5 bases left between them. CDR3 sequence: CASRQDYGYTF. The CDR3 region has the DNA TGTGCCAGCAGACAGGACTATGGCTACACCTTC.

The rearrangement uses TRBV7-2 and TRBJ2-1, with D hard to call. The V and J ends lost 1 base and 6 bases respectively, with 4 bases between them. Germline CDR1 and CDR2: SGHTA and FQGNSA. This CDR3 comprises 12 residues. The chain's CDR3 is CASSLVGNEQFF. The CDR3, as DNA: TGTGCCAGCAGCTTAGTCGGCAATGAGCAGTTCTTC.

CDR3: CASSLGTGLSETQYF. The DNA of the CDR3 is TGTGCCAGCAGCCTCGGGACAGGGCTTTCGGAGACCCAGTACTTC. The chain couples TRBV7-6 to TRBJ2-5; TRBD1 matches at 9 bases. The CDR3 is made up of 15 amino acids. Germline V lookup: CDR1 SGHVS, CDR2 FNYEAQ. J gave up 5 bases and V 5 bases, and 9 bases lay outside the gene matches.

The chain employs TRBV5-1 and TRBJ2-2, with TRBD2 identical over 10 bases. Unmatched junction bases numbered 4, after V lost 0 bases and J lost 5 bases. Germline V lookup: CDR1 SGHRS, CDR2 YFSETQ. This CDR3 comprises 16 residues. The CDR3 DNA reads TGCGCCAGCAGCTTGGCTAGCGGGAGAGGGACCGGGGAGCTGTTTTTT. As protein: CASSLASGRGTGELFF.

The chain links TRBV4-2 to TRBJ2-7, with 15 bases matching TRBD2. Germline-derived CDR1 and CDR2 are LGHNA and YNFKEQ. The CDR3 is made up of 21 amino acids. J gave up 2 bases and V 4 bases, and 18 bases lay outside the gene matches. The CDR3 region is CASSLVASGTSGRHLTYEQYF. CDR3 in DNA: TGTGCCAGCAGCCTTGTAGCCTCCGGGACTAGCGGGAGGCACCTCACCTACGAGCAGTACTTC.

The V gene is TRBV5-6, the J gene TRBJ1-2, with D possibly TRBD1 on 6 matching bases. V was shortened by 5 bases and J by 4 bases, with 12 bases between the two germline ends. The CDR3 is 13 residues long. CDR1 is SGHDT and CDR2 is YYEEEE in the germline V gene. CDR3 in DNA: TGTGCCAGCAGTTGGGGGCGGACCTATGGCTACACCTTC. Translating it yields CASSWGRTYGYTF.

This clone has only one observation. The chain recombines TRBV3-1 (or the pseudogene TRBV3-2) with TRBJ2-2, with TRBD1 as a possible D gene (5 bases). Germline assignment: CDR1 LGHDT and CDR2 YNNKEL (reference sequence). This CDR3 has 15 residues. Deletions cut 1 base from V and 4 bases from J, with 10 bases between. The CDR3: CASSQAAGFTGELFF. CDR3 in DNA: TGTGCCAGCAGCCAAGCGGCAGGGTTCACCGGGGAGCTGTTTTTT.

The chain combines TRBV30 with TRBJ2-7; 9 bases agree with TRBD2. This CDR3 comprises 14 residues. CDR1 and CDR2 from the germline V gene are GTSNPN and SVGIG (reference sequence). With V trimmed by 3 bases and J by 7 bases, 10 bases remained unmatched. The DNA of the CDR3 is TGTGCCTGGAGACTGGTAGCGGGAGCGGGAGAGCAGTACTTC. Translating it yields CAWRLVAGAGEQYF.

This chain uses TRBV9 with TRBJ2-5; 7 bases align to TRBD1. CDR1 SGDLS and CDR2 YYNGEE come from the germline V gene. V shed 0 bases, J shed 4 bases, and the junction held 9 bases outside the gene matches. The CDR3 consists of 16 residues. CDR3 DNA: TGTGCCAGCAGCGTAGACCAGGGGGTTTTTCGAGAGACCCAGTACTTC. This encodes CASSVDQGVFRETQYF.

J is TRBJ2-1 and V is TRBV14; TRBD2 matches 7 bases. The V and J ends lost 3 bases and 1 base, in that order; junction bases with no gene match: 6. The V gene's germline CDR1 is SGHDN and CDR2 FVKESK. The CDR3 runs to 16 residues. This CDR3 is CASSHRLALSYNEQFF. DNA for the CDR3: TGTGCCAGCAGCCATCGACTAGCACTGTCCTACAATGAGCAGTTCTTC.

V gene TRBV13 combines with J gene TRBJ2-7, with 14 bases that match TRBD2. Trimming took 5 bases from V and 10 from J; bases not matched to a gene: 7. Germline values: CDR1 PRHDT, CDR2 FYEKMQ (reference sequence). The CDR3 has 14 residues. CDR3 protein: CASSPGLAGAGQYF. CDR3 nucleotides: TGTGCCAGCAGCCCGGGACTAGCGGGGGCGGGTCAGTACTTC.

This CDR3 reads CASSATPGTSGRQQYF. The CDR3 region has the DNA TGTGCCAGCAGTGCTACCCCCGGGACTAGCGGGAGGCAGCAGTACTTC. V usage is TRBV28 and J usage is TRBJ2-7; 15 bases are a match to TRBD2. Germline trimming cut 5 bases from V and 8 bases from J; bases unmatched to any gene: 10. The germline V gene has CDR1 MDHEN and CDR2 SYDVKM. The CDR3 length is 16 residues.

This chain links TRBV20-1 with TRBJ2-2; TRBD2 matches 7 bases. V dropped 3 bases and J dropped 3; count of bases not matched to a gene: 7. The CDR3 covers 15 residues. Per germline, CDR1 DFQATT and CDR2 SNEGSKA (reference sequence). CDR3 residues: CSASSGGLDTGELFF. CDR3 nucleotide sequence: TGCAGTGCTAGTTCGGGCGGACTAGACACCGGGGAGCTGTTTTTT.

This clone came up once. This rearrangement joins TRBV28 to TRBJ2-5; weak D call: TRBD1 (5 bases). CDR3 length: 15 residues. Germline assignment: CDR1 MDHEN and CDR2 SYDVKM. The V end lost 6 bases, the J end lost 5 bases, and 19 bases lay between the germline ends. In DNA form, the CDR3 reads TGTGCCAGCAGCCGACAGCTGACAGTGGTTGAGACCCAGTACTTC. Amino acid sequence: CASSRQLTVVETQYF.

V usage is TRBV29-1 and J usage is TRBJ1-1; D might be TRBD1 (5 bases). With 4 bases removed from V and 3 bases from J, the gap between germline ends came to 12 bases. Germline CDR1 reads SQVTM; CDR2 reads ANQGSEA. CDR3 length: 13 residues. CDR3 DNA sequence: TGCAGCGTTGTCGTCTTAGGGGACACTGAAGCTTTCTTT. Encoded protein: CSVVVLGDTEAFF. The variable domain in full, with the rest retrieved from reference TRBV29-1 and TRBJ1-1, is SAVISQKPSRDICQRGTSLTIQCQVDSQVTMMFWYRQQPGQSLTLIATANQGSEATYESGFVIDKFPISRPNLTFSTLTVSNMSPEDSSIYLCSVVVLGDTEAFFGQGTRLTVV.

CDR3 nucleotide sequence: TGTGCCACCCGACAGGGGAGTGAGCAGTTCTTC. Translation: CATRQGSEQFF. The chain recombines TRBV24-1 with TRBJ2-1; 8 nucleotides agree with TRBD1. Germline CDR1 and CDR2: KGHDR and SFDVKD. After removal of 9 bases from V and 9 bases from J, the junction contained 3 bases not matched to a gene. This CDR3 has 11 amino acids.

V and J are TRBV7-6 and TRBJ2-2; 7 bases fit TRBD2. The CDR3 contains 16 residues. Germline V lookup: CDR1 SGHVS, CDR2 FNYEAQ. V was clipped by 2 bases and J by 5 bases; unmatched bases: 8. The CDR3 here is CASSLTSWEGTGELFF. The CDR3 coding sequence is TGTGCCAGCAGCTTAACTTCGTGGGAGGGAACCGGGGAGCTGTTTTTT.

The chain has TRBV28 and TRBJ2-7; tentatively, D is TRBD2 (6 bases). Per germline, CDR1 MDHEN and CDR2 SYDVKM. The length of the CDR3 is 12 residues. V gave up 6 bases and J gave up 5 bases, with 11 bases separating them. CDR3 sequence (DNA): TGTGCCAGCAGCGCGGGACCTAACGAGCAGTACTTC. This codes for CASSAGPNEQYF.

The chain recombines TRBV5-5 with TRBJ1-4; 10 bases are shared with TRBD1. CDR3 length equals 16 residues. V gave up 4 bases and J gave up 4 bases; unmatched junction bases: 7. CDR1 SGHKS and CDR2 YYEKEE come from the germline V gene (reference sequence). This CDR3 is CASSQTGGAGNEKLFF. The CDR3 DNA reads as TGTGCCAGCAGCCAGACAGGGGGCGCCGGTAATGAAAAACTGTTTTTT.

The rearrangement uses TRBV18 and TRBJ2-7, with a tentative D call TRBD2 (5 bases). V dropped 2 bases and J dropped 6 bases, with 23 bases sitting between them. CDR3 length equals 17 residues. CDR1 and CDR2 (germline): KGHSH, LQKENI. The chain's CDR3 is CASSPTRAGSSGGEQYF. CDR3 in DNA: TGTGCCAGCTCACCAACTAGAGCCGGGTCCAGTGGCGGCGAGCAGTACTTC.

The rearrangement uses TRBV28 and TRBJ2-7; a weak D match, TRBD2 (6 bases). Germline V CDR1 and CDR2: MDHEN, SYDVKM. V was cut by 7 bases and J by 0 bases, with 16 bases left in between. This CDR3 has 15 residues. CDR3 residues: CASTNRGSGSYEQYF. Here the CDR3 DNA reads TGTGCCAGCACCAACCGCGGTAGCGGCTCCTACGAGCAGTACTTC.

The chain has TRBV29-1 and TRBJ2-7, with TRBD1 matching 8 bases. The germline V gene encodes CDR1 SQVTM and CDR2 ANQGSEA. Trimming at V came to 4 bases and at J to 2 bases, leaving 4 bases not matched to a gene. The CDR3 contains 13 residues. The DNA for the CDR3 is TGCAGCGTTGGCGACAGGGGCACCTACGAGCAGTACTTC. Amino acid sequence: CSVGDRGTYEQYF.

This rearrangement joins TRBV9 to TRBJ2-1, with 8 bases lining up with TRBD1. V was clipped by 3 bases and J by 2 bases; unmatched bases: 4. This CDR3 has 15 amino acids. Germline V gene data show CDR1 as SGDLS and CDR2 as YYNGEE. CDR3 in amino acids: CASSDTGGTYNEQFF. CDR3 in DNA: TGTGCCAGCAGCGACACAGGGGGGACCTACAATGAGCAGTTCTTC.